The present T cell receptor (beta chain) was sequenced within a study of blood T cell repertoires in COVID-19. This clone was observed once. The CDR3 contains 11 residues. V dropped 7 bases and J dropped 14; count of bases not matched to a gene: 5. The repertoire was sequenced with immunoSEQ multiplex PCR; TCRdb's copy has only in-frame clones and lacks some. The sample lists 140,000 to 150,000 clones, about nine tenths occurring once. Donors in Cohort 3 counted as recovered after two negative PCRs, clearance, or symptom resolution. The sample comprised PBMCs or T cells enriched from blood (not recorded which). The receptor comes from a man aged 50 to 60 who had recovered from COVID-19. The genes are TRBV12-3 or TRBV12-4 and TRBJ1-4, with TRBD1 identical over 9 bases. This CDR3 reads CASTNRGRLFF. For the CDR3, the DNA is TGTGCCAGCACCAACAGGGGGCGGCTGTTTTTT.